This T cell receptor beta chain was observed in a study of T cells in Graves' hyperthyroidism and ophthalmopathy. Clinical symptoms, serum thyroxine, TRAb, thyroid ultrasound and orbital computed tomography informed diagnoses. The PBMCs were sourced from fresh peripheral blood (around 9.3 ml). This CDR3 has 16 amino acids. The germline V and J ends were trimmed by 4 bases and 8 bases, with 23 bases remaining between them. Germline V gene sequence: CDR1 SEHNR, CDR2 FQNEAQ (reference sequence). The table lists this clonotype with a few counts. What it binds is not known. It was RNA transcripts that yielded the amplified TCR beta CDR3 regions. Primed by the HTBI set, a first-round RT-PCR was run on the TCR CDR3. TCRdb recomputed calls from the multiplex PCR reads with MiXCR, one row per CDR3 protein. The sample lists about 400,000 distinct CDR3 sequences; 15% were seen once. Regarding the study as a whole: In the blood, most expanded thyroid clonotypes above 0.001 appeared as well.

The sample was blood. The receptor was derived from a woman aged 30 to 39 with Graves' hyperthyroidism. This chain joins TRBV7-9 and TRBJ1-2; possible D gene TRBD1, 6 bases. The CDR3 DNA sequence: TGTGCCAGCAGCTCCCAAGCGGACTGGGGGCCTTGGGGCTACACCTTC. Translation: CASSSQADWGPWGYTF. The whole variable domain, remainder taken from reference TRBV7-9 and TRBJ1-2, is DTGVSQNPRHKITKRGQNVTFRCDPISEHNRLYWYRQTLGQGPEFLTYFQNEAQLEKSRLLSDRFSAERPKGSFSTLEIQRTEQGDSAMYLCASSSQADWGPWGYTFGSGTRLTVV.